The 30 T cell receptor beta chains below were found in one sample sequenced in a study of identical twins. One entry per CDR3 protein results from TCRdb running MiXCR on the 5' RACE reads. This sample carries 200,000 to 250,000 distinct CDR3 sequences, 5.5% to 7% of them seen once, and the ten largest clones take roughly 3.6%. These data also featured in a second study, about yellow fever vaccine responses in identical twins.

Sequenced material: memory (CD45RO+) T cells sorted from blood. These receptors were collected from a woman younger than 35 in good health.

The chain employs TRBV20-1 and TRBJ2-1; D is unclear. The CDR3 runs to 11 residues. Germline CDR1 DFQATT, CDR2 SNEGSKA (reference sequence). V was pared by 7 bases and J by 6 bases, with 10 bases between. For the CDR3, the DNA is TGCAGTGTCCCATACCGCAATGAGCAGTTCTTC. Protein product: CSVPYRNEQFF.

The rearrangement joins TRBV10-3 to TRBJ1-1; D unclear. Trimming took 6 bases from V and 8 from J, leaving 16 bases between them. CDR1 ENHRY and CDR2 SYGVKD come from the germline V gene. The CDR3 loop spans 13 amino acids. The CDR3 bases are TGTGCCATCAGCGGAGTATCGACACTAGAAGCTTTCTTT. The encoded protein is CAISGVSTLEAFF.

The CDR3 here is CASSEPSRQNYGYTF. In nucleotides, the CDR3 is TGTGCCAGCAGTGAACCCTCCCGGCAGAACTATGGCTACACCTTC. The chain recombines TRBV6-1 with TRBJ1-2; D not resolved. CDR3 length equals 15 residues. Trimming stripped 2 bases from V and 2 bases from J, with 12 bases between. Germline CDR1 reads MNHNS; CDR2 reads SASEGT.

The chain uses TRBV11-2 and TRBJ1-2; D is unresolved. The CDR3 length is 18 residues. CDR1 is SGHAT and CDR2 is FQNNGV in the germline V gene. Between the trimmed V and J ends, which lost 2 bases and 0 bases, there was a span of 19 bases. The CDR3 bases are TGTGCCAGCAGCTTACTTACCGGAGGGAGGAGAGCTAACTATGGCTACACCTTC. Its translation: CASSLLTGGRRANYGYTF.

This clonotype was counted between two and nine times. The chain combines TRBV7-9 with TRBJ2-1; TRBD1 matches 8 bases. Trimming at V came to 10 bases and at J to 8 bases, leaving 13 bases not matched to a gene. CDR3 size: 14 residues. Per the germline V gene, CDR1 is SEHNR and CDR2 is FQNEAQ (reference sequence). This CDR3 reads CATLILTGVHEQFF. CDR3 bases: TGTGCCACACTTATATTGACAGGGGTGCATGAGCAGTTCTTC.

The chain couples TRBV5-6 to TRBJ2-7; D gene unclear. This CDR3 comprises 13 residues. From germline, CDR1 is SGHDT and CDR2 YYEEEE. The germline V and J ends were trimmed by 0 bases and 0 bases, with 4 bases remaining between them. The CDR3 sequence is CASSLGVSYEQYV. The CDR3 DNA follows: TGTGCCAGCAGCTTGGGGGTCTCCTACGAGCAGTACGTC.

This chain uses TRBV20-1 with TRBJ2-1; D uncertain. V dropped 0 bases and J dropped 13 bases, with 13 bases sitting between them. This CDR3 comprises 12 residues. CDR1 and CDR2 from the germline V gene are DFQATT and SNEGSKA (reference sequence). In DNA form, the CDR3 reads TGCAGTGCTAGAGATGATGAAGCCCTCCAGTTCTTC. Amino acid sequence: CSARDDEALQFF.

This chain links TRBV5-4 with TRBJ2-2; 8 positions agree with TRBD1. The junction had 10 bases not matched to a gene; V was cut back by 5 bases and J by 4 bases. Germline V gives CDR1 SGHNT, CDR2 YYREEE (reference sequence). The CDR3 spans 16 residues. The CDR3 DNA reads TGTGCCAGCAGAATGCTTGGACAGGGAGGCACCGGGGAGCTGTTTTTT. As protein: CASRMLGQGGTGELFF.

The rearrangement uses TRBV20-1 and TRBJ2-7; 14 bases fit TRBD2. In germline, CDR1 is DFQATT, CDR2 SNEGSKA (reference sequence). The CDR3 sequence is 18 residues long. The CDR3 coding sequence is TGCTGCGCTAGAGATCCCGGGACTAGCGGGAGTCATTTAGAAGAGCAGTACTTC. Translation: CCARDPGTSGSHLEEQYF.

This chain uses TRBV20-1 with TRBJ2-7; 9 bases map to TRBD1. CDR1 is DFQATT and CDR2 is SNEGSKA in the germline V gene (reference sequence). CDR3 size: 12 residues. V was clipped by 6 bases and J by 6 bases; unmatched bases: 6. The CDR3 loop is CSAPDRGSEQYF. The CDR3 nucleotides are TGCAGTGCCCCGGACAGGGGATCCGAGCAGTACTTC.

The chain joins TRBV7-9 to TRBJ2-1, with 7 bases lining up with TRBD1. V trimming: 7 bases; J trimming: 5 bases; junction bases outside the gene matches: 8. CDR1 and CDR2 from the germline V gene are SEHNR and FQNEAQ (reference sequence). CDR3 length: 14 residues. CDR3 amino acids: CASITAGQDNEQFF. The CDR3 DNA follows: TGTGCCAGCATCACGGCTGGACAGGACAATGAGCAGTTCTTC.

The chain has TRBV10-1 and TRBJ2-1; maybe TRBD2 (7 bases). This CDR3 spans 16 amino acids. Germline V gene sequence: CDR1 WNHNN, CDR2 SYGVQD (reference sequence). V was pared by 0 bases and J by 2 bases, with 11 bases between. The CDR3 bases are TGCGCCAGCAGTGAGTCGGGGGGGGCCACCTACAATGAGCAGTTCTTC. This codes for CASSESGGATYNEQFF.

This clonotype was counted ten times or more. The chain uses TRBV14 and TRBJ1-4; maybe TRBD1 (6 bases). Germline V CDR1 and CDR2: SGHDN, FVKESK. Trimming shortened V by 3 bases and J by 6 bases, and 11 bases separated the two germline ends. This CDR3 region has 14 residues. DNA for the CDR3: TGTGCCAGCAGCCAGGCCAACAGGGATGAAAAACTGTTTTTT. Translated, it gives CASSQANRDEKLFF.

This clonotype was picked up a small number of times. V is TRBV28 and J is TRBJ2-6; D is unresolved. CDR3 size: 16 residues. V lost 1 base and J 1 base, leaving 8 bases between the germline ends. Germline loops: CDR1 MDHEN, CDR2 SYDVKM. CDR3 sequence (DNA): TGTGCCAGCAGTTTATTTGGCGAATCTGGGGCCAACGTCCTGACTTTC. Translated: CASSLFGESGANVLTF.

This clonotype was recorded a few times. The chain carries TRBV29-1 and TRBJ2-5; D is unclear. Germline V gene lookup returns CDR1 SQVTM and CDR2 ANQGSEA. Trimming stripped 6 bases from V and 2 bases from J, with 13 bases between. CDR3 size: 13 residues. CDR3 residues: CSVARTGQETQYF. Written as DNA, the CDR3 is TGCAGCGTCGCCCGGACCGGGCAAGAGACCCAGTACTTC.

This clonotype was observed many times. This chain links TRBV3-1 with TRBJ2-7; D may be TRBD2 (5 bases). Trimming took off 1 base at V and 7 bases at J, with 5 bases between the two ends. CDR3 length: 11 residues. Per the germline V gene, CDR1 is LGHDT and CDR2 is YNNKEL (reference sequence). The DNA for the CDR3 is TGTGCCAGCAGCCAAGCGGGGGAGCAGTACTTC. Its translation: CASSQAGEQYF.

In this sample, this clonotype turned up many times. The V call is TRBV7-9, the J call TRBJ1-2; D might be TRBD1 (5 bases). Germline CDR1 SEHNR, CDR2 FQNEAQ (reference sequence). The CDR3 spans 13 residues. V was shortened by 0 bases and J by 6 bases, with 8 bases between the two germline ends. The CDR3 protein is CASSLAEGDGYTF. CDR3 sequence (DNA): TGTGCCAGCAGCTTAGCGGAAGGGGATGGCTACACCTTC. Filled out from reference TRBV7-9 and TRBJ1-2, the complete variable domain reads DTGVSQNPRHKITKRGQNVTFRCDPISEHNRLYWYRQTLGQGPEFLTYFQNEAQLEKSRLLSDRFSAERPKGSFSTLEIQRTEQGDSAMYLCASSLAEGDGYTFGSGTRLTVV.

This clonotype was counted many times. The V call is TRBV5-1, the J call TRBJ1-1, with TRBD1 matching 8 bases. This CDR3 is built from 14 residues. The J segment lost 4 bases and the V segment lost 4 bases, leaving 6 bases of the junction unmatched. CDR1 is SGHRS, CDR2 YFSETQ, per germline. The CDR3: CASSALTGGTEAFF. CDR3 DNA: TGCGCCAGCAGCGCCCTAACAGGGGGCACTGAAGCTTTCTTT.

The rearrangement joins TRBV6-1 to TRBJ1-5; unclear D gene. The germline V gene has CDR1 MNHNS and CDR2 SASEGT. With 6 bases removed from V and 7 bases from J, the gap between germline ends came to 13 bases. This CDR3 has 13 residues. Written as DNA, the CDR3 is TGTGCCAGCAGCGCCGGAAGGGAACAGCCCCAGCATTTT. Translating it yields CASSAGREQPQHF.

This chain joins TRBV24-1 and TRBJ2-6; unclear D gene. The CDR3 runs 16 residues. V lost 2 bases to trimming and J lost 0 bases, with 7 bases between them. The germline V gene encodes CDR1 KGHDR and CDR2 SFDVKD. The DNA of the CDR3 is TGTGCCACCAGTGATTCGTCCGCCTCTGGGGCCAACGTCCTGACTTTC. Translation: CATSDSSASGANVLTF.

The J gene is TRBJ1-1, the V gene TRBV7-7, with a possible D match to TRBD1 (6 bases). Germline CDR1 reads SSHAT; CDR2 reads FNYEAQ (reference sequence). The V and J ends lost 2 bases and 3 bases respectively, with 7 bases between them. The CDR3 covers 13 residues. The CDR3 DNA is TGTGCCAGCAGCTTATCAGGGGACACTGAAGCTTTCTTT. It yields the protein CASSLSGDTEAFF.

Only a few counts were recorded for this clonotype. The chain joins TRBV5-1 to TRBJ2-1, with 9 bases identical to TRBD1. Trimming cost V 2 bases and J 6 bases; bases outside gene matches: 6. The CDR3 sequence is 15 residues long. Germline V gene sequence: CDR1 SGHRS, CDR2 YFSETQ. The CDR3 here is CASSFVGTGPNEQFF. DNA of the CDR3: TGCGCCAGCAGCTTTGTGGGGACAGGGCCCAATGAGCAGTTCTTC.

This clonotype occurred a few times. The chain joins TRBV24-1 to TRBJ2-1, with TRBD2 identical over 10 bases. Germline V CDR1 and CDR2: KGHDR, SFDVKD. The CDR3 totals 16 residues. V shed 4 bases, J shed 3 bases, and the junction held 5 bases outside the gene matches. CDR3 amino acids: CATSDQTSGDYNEQFF. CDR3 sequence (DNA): TGTGCCACCAGTGACCAAACTAGCGGGGACTACAATGAGCAGTTCTTC.

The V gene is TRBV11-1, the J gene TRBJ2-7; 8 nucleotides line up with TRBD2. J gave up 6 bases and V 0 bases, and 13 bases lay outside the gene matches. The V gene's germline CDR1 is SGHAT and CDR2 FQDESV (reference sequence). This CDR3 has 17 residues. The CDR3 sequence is CASSLAAFGAGVPEQYF. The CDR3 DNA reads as TGTGCCAGCAGCTTAGCGGCCTTTGGAGCGGGAGTCCCCGAGCAGTACTTC.

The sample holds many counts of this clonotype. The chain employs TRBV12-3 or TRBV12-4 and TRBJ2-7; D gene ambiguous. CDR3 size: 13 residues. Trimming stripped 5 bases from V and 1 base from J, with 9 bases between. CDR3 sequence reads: CASSPGRSYEQYF. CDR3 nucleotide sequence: TGTGCCAGCAGTCCGGGCAGATCCTACGAGCAGTACTTC.

The DNA for the CDR3 is TGTGCCAGCAGCTTAGCCGTCCCTAGCGGGAGAAAAAATGAGCAGTTCTTC. The encoded protein is CASSLAVPSGRKNEQFF. The chain links TRBV7-6 to TRBJ2-1, with 10 bases lining up with TRBD2. Germline lookup yields CDR1 SGHVS and CDR2 FNYEAQ. CDR3 length equals 17 residues. J was trimmed by 7 bases and V by 0 bases; bases with no gene match: 9.

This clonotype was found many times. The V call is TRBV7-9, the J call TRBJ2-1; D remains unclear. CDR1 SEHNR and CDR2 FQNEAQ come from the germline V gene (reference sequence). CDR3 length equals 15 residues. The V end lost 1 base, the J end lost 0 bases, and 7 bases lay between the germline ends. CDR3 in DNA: TGTGCCAGCAGCTTAGTAGTCGACTCCTACAATGAGCAGTTCTTC. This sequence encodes CASSLVVDSYNEQFF.

The CDR3 DNA is TGTGCCAGCAGTTTCGGGCGGGAGGGTCGGGAGCAGTACTTC. It specifies CASSFGREGREQYF. V usage is TRBV28 and J usage is TRBJ2-7; TRBD2 aligns across 9 bases. Germline CDR1 and CDR2: MDHEN and SYDVKM. The V segment lost 3 bases and the J segment 7 bases; nucleotides outside the gene matches: 7. This CDR3 spans 14 amino acids.

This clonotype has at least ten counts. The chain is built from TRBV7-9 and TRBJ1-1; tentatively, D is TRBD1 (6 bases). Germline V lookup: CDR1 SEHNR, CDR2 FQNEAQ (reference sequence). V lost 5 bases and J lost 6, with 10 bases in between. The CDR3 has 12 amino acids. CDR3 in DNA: TGTGCCAGCAGCCCAGGGGAGTCTGAAGCTTTCTTT. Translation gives CASSPGESEAFF.

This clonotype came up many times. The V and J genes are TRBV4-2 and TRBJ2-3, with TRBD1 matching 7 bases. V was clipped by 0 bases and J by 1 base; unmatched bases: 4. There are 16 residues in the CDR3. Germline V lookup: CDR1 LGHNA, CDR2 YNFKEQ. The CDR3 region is CASSQDRQGGTDTQYF. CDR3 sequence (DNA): TGTGCCAGCAGCCAAGATCGGCAGGGGGGCACAGATACGCAGTATTTT.